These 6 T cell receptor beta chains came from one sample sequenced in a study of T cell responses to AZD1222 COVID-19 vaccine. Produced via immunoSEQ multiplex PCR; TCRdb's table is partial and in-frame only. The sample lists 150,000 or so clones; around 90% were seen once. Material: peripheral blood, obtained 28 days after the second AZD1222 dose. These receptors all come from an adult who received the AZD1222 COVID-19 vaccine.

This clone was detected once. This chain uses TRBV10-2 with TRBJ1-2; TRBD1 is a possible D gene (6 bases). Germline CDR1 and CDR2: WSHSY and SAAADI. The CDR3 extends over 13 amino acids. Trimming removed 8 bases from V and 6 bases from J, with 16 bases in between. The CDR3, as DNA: TGCGCCAGCTCCCTGGCCGGGGGCGATGGCTACACCTTC. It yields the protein CASSLAGGDGYTF.

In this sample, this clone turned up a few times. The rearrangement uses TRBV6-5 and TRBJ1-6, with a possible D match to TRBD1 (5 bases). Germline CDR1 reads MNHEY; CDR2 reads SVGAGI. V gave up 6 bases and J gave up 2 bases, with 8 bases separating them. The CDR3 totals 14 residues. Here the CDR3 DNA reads TGTGCCAGCAGCGGGACCGCCTATAATTCACCCCTCCACTTT. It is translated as CASSGTAYNSPLHF.

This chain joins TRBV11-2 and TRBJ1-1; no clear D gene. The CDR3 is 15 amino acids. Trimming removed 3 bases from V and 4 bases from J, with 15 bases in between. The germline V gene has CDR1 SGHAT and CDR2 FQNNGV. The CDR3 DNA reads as TGTGCCAGCAGCTTTGATCGGTTCAGTCCCACTGAAGCTTTCTTT. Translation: CASSFDRFSPTEAFF.

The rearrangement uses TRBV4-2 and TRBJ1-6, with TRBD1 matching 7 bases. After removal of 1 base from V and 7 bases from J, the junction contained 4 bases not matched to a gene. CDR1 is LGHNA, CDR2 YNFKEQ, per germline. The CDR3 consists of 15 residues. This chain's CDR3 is CASSQGGGLNSPLHF. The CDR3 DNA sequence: TGTGCCAGCAGCCAAGGAGGGGGCTTAAATTCACCCCTCCACTTT.

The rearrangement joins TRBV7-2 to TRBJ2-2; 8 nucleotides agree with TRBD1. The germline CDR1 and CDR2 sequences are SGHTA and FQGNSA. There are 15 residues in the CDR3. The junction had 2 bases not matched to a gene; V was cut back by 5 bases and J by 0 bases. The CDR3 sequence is CASSRTGSNTGELFF. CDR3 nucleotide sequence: TGTGCCAGCAGCCGGACAGGGTCGAACACCGGGGAGCTGTTTTTT.

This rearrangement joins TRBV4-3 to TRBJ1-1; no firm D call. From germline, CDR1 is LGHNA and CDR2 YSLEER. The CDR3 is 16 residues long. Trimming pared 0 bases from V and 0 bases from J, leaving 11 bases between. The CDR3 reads CASSQDFARLNTEAFF. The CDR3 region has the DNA TGCGCCAGCAGCCAAGATTTCGCCAGATTGAACACTGAAGCTTTCTTT.